A selection of T cell receptor beta chains follows, all from one sample in a study of blood T cell repertoires in COVID-19. The table came from immunoSEQ multiplex PCR; TCRdb's copy has only in-frame clones and leaves some out. The table includes 360,000 or so clones, over 85% detected once. Sequenced: peripheral blood. These receptors were taken from a woman aged 55-69 years with COVID-19, enrolled during active disease. Each CDR3 is given with its conserved first and last residue. The D gene is left open where the match is weak. The size of a clone is reported for some rows only, either as once, few or many, or as a class for expanded clones.

d_call,cdr3_length,v_call,clone_size,j_call,cdr3_nt,cdr3_aa
TRBD1,14,TRBV6-6,few,TRBJ2-7,TGTGCCAGCAGTTACGCGACAGGGTTCTACGAGCAGTACTTC,CASSYATGFYEQYF
NA,15,TRBV5-1,NA,TRBJ1-3,TGCGCCAGCAGCTTGGGCGGCCAAACTGGAAACACCATATATTTT,CASSLGGQTGNTIYF
NA,15,TRBV6-5,NA,TRBJ1-1,TGTGCCAGCAGCGGCAGACAAACTTTCTTGACTGAAGCTTTCTTT,CASSGRQTFLTEAFF
TRBD2,16,TRBV24-1,NA,TRBJ2-1,TGTGCCACCAGTGATCACCTAGCGGGACTGAACAATGAGCAGTTCTTC,CATSDHLAGLNNEQFF
NA,17,TRBV4-2,NA,TRBJ1-2,TGTGCCAGCAGCCAAGATTTTTCGTTACAGGGATCCTATGGCTACACCTTC,CASSQDFSLQGSYGYTF
NA,12,TRBV29-1,few,TRBJ1-1,TGCAGCGTTGAACGGACTGGTACTGAAGCTTTCTTT,CSVERTGTEAFF
NA,14,TRBV18,NA,TRBJ2-7,TGTGCCAGCTCACTCTCAGGGTACGCCTACGAGCAGTACTTC,CASSLSGYAYEQYF
NA,15,TRBV7-3,NA,TRBJ1-2,TGTGCCAGCAGCCGGGGAACGGATTGGTCTGGTGGCTACACCTTC,CASSRGTDWSGGYTF
NA,13,TRBV12-3/TRBV12-4,NA,TRBJ1-2,TGTGCCAGCAGCGACCCGGGGTACTATGGCTACACCTTC,CASSDPGYYGYTF
TRBD1,15,TRBV7-3,NA,TRBJ1-2,TGTGCCAGCAGCTTACGGGCAGGGGGCGACTATGGCTACACCTTC,CASSLRAGGDYGYTF
TRBD1,17,TRBV19,NA,TRBJ2-2,TGTGCCAGTAGTATATGGGTGGACAGGGGATACACCGGGGAGCTGTTTTTT,CASSIWVDRGYTGELFF
TRBD1,16,TRBV7-8,NA,TRBJ1-2,TGTGCCAGCAGCTTAGCCCCAGACAGGGTAGGCTATGGCTACACCTTC,CASSLAPDRVGYGYTF
TRBD1,17,TRBV28,NA,TRBJ1-2,TGTGCCAGCAGTCCACCCCTCCCGACAGGGTTCTACTATGGCTACACCTTC,CASSPPLPTGFYYGYTF
NA,16,TRBV5-6,NA,TRBJ1-5,TGTGCCAGTACTACCAGGGGTTGGGGGCCCAATCAGCCCCAGCATTTT,CASTTRGWGPNQPQHF
NA,19,TRBV4-2,once,TRBJ1-6,TGTGCCAGCAGCCAAGAGTTACTGGTGGTGAATGCCTATAATTCACCCCTCCACTTT,CASSQELLVVNAYNSPLHF
NA,15,TRBV12-2,NA,TRBJ2-6,TGTCCCCAGGACAGATCGGGCTCTGGGGCCAACGTCCTGACTTTC,CPQDRSGSGANVLTF
TRBD2,17,TRBV7-9,NA,TRBJ2-1,TGTGCCAGCAGCTTAGGGGGGGGACCCCCTAAAAGCGATGAGCAGTTCTTC,CASSLGGGPPKSDEQFF
NA,13,TRBV5-1,NA,TRBJ2-7,TGCGCCAGCAGCTTGGCCCCCAACTACGAGCAGTACTTC,CASSLAPNYEQYF
TRBD1,15,TRBV5-1,NA,TRBJ2-5,TGCGCCAGCAGCTTGGGGGGACAGGGTCAAGAGACCCAGTACTTC,CASSLGGQGQETQYF
NA,15,TRBV27,NA,TRBJ1-1,TGTGCCAGCAGTCTCTGGGGCTTAGGGGACACTGAAGCTTTCTTT,CASSLWGLGDTEAFF
NA,13,TRBV2,NA,TRBJ1-6,TGTGCCAGCAGGAGCTCCTATAATTCACCCCTCCACTTT,CASRSSYNSPLHF
TRBD2,17,TRBV4-1,NA,TRBJ2-6,TGCGCCAGCAGCCAAGATTTTGCGGGGGCTGGGGCCAACGTCCTGACTTTC,CASSQDFAGAGANVLTF
NA,14,TRBV15,NA,TRBJ2-5,TGTGCCACCAGCAGAGATGGGGCCGGCGAGACCCAGTACTTC,CATSRDGAGETQYF
NA,15,TRBV4-1,NA,TRBJ1-4,TGCGCCAGCAGCCCGCCAGGGACAACTAATGAAAAACTGTTTTTT,CASSPPGTTNEKLFF
TRBD1,15,TRBV5-6,NA,TRBJ1-3,TGTGCCAGTCACAGGGGGCTCCTCTCTGGAAACACCATATATTTT,CASHRGLLSGNTIYF
NA,13,TRBV5-1,NA,TRBJ1-2,TGCGCCAGCAGCTTGGGTGTGGCCTATGGCTACACCTTC,CASSLGVAYGYTF
NA,14,TRBV19,NA,TRBJ1-5,TGTGCCAGTAAACGGGAGAGACAGCATGGCCCCCAGCATTTT,CASKRERQHGPQHF
NA,11,TRBV29-1,NA,TRBJ2-2,TGCAGCGTTGTGGAGTCCGGGGAGCTGTTTTTT,CSVVESGELFF
NA,15,TRBV5-5,NA,TRBJ1-2,TGTGCCAGCAGCTTGGCCTTCCCCCCAGGGCATGGCTACACCTTC,CASSLAFPPGHGYTF
TRBD2,15,TRBV5-4,NA,TRBJ2-5,TGTGCCAGCAGCCGGGGACTAGCTCCACAAGAGACCCAGTACTTC,CASSRGLAPQETQYF
NA,13,TRBV19,NA,TRBJ1-1,TGTGCCAGTAGTATGTACAGGGACACTGAAGCTTTCTTT,CASSMYRDTEAFF
NA,14,TRBV10-3,NA,TRBJ2-2,TGTGCCATCAGTGGGGAGAGGAACACCGGGGAGCTGTTTTTT,CAISGERNTGELFF
NA,14,TRBV3-1/TRBV3-2,NA,TRBJ1-6,TGTGCCAGCAGCCGCGGACAGAATAATTCACCCCTCCACTTT,CASSRGQNNSPLHF
NA,14,TRBV3-1/TRBV3-2,few,TRBJ1-1,TGTGCCAGCAGCCCGTACAGGGAAGACACTGAAGCTTTCTTT,CASSPYREDTEAFF
NA,16,TRBV5-1,NA,TRBJ2-1,TGCGCCAGCAGCTCCCCCGGGGGAAACCCCCACAATGAGCAGTTCTTC,CASSSPGGNPHNEQFF
NA,13,TRBV7-3,NA,TRBJ2-7,TGTGCCAGCAGCTTAGACCTGACTAGTGAGCAGTACTTC,CASSLDLTSEQYF
NA,13,TRBV14,NA,TRBJ2-1,TGTGCCAGCAGCCAACAGGCATACAATGAGCAGTTCTTC,CASSQQAYNEQFF
NA,15,TRBV5-1,once,TRBJ1-5,TGCGCCAGCAGCCTGACGGGTTCTCTTGGTCAGCCCCAGCATTTT,CASSLTGSLGQPQHF
NA,16,TRBV5-1,NA,TRBJ1-1,TGCGCCAGCAGCTTGGCCGGGGTTGGGATGAACACTGAAGCTTTCTTT,CASSLAGVGMNTEAFF
TRBD1,17,TRBV6-2/TRBV6-3,NA,TRBJ1-5,TGTGCCAGCAGTATCCGGACAGGGGGTATAATCCATCAGCCCCAGCATTTT,CASSIRTGGIIHQPQHF
NA,13,TRBV18,NA,TRBJ1-1,TGTGCCAGCTCACCAGACATCGGGGGAGAAGCTTTCTTT,CASSPDIGGEAFF
NA,15,TRBV2,once,TRBJ2-4,TGTGCCAGCAGTGTCCTACAGCTTGCCAAAAACATTCAGTACTTC,CASSVLQLAKNIQYF
NA,13,TRBV2,NA,TRBJ2-7,TGTGCCAGCAGCCAGGGTGGCCCCTACGAGCAGTACTTC,CASSQGGPYEQYF
NA,13,TRBV5-8,NA,TRBJ1-2,TGTGCCAGCAGCTTGGCGGAGGACTATGGCTACACCTTC,CASSLAEDYGYTF
NA,16,TRBV5-1,once,TRBJ2-2,TGCGCCAGCAGCTGGTCGGGGATCGCGAACACCGGGGAGCTGTTTTTT,CASSWSGIANTGELFF
NA,13,TRBV19,NA,TRBJ1-1,TGTGCCAGTAGCCCTCGGGTGGGGCTCCAAGCTTTCTTT,CASSPRVGLQAFF
TRBD1,15,TRBV27,NA,TRBJ1-2,TGTGCCAGCAGTCCCTGGACAGGGGGCAAGTATGGCTACACCTTC,CASSPWTGGKYGYTF
TRBD1,13,TRBV12-3/TRBV12-4,few,TRBJ1-2,TGTGCCAGCAGTTTATCAAGGGGGCATGGCTACACCTTC,CASSLSRGHGYTF
TRBD1,15,TRBV5-1,NA,TRBJ2-7,TGCGCCAGCAGCACAGGGACAGGGGGCGCATACGAGCAGTACTTC,CASSTGTGGAYEQYF
TRBD2,13,TRBV12-3/TRBV12-4,NA,TRBJ2-3,TGTGCCAGCAGTTCTAGCGGGACCGGTACGCAGTATTTT,CASSSSGTGTQYF
TRBD1,14,TRBV5-1,NA,TRBJ1-3,TGCGCCAGCAGCTCAGGACAGGGGGGAAACACCATATATTTT,CASSSGQGGNTIYF
TRBD1,16,TRBV7-8,NA,TRBJ2-3,TGTGCCAGCAGCTCCAGACAGGGGGGAGCGACAGATACGCAGTATTTT,CASSSRQGGATDTQYF
NA,16,TRBV27,NA,TRBJ2-3,TGTGCCAGCAGTTCAGATCCTCCCCTTAGCACAGATACGCAGTATTTT,CASSSDPPLSTDTQYF
TRBD1,16,TRBV5-1,NA,TRBJ1-3,TGCGCCAGCAGCTTGGGGGACCACAGGGGGCGAGACACCATATATTTT,CASSLGDHRGRDTIYF
TRBD2,17,TRBV29-1,once,TRBJ2-7,TGCAGCGTTGAAGTGGCAAGCGGGGGCATACACTCCTACGAGCAGTACTTC,CSVEVASGGIHSYEQYF
NA,15,TRBV5-6,NA,TRBJ1-1,TGTGCCAGCAGCTTTGGTAGGAGGGAGAACACTGAAGCTTTCTTT,CASSFGRRENTEAFF
NA,14,TRBV4-1,NA,TRBJ2-5,TGCGCCAGCAGCCAACCTTGGGGGGAAGAGACCCAGTACTTC,CASSQPWGEETQYF
TRBD1,16,TRBV30,NA,TRBJ1-5,TGTGCCTGGAGCCTGGGACAGGGGAGTTCCAATCAGCCCCAGCATTTT,CAWSLGQGSSNQPQHF
NA,17,TRBV5-1,NA,TRBJ2-7,TGCGCCAGCAGCTTGGCCCCCAGCGGGCCGAGCTCCTACGAGCAGTACTTC,CASSLAPSGPSSYEQYF
TRBD2,16,TRBV7-3,NA,TRBJ2-3,TGTGCCAGCAGCCTGTTAGCGGGGGGGCCCGCAGATACGCAGTATTTT,CASSLLAGGPADTQYF